This passage covers 31 T cell receptor beta chains from one sample sequenced in a study of cytomegalovirus exposure and HLA in healthy donors. The PCR employed 60 Vbeta primers together with 13 Jbeta primers. This table comes from immunoSEQ multiplex PCR, and its TCRdb copy is limited to in-frame clones, with some not included. The sample has 270,000 or so clones, about nine tenths seen once. The specimen sequenced was PBMCs. Receptor source: a girl aged 2-10 years in good health and CMV-seronegative.

The J gene is TRBJ2-3, the V gene TRBV10-3; D gene ambiguous. CDR3 length equals 12 residues. Per germline, CDR1 ENHRY and CDR2 SYGVKD. Trimming cost V 4 bases and J 2 bases, with 4 bases left between them. The CDR3 region is CAISAYTDTQYF. The CDR3 region has the DNA TGTGCCATCAGTGCGTACACAGATACGCAGTATTTT.

The rearrangement uses TRBV5-8 and TRBJ2-1, with TRBD1 matching 8 bases. Unmatched junction bases numbered 2, after V lost 0 bases and J lost 0 bases. The germline V gene encodes CDR1 SGHTS and CDR2 YDEGEE. This CDR3 contains 16 residues. The DNA for the CDR3 is TGTGCCAGCAGCTTGGAGGGACAGGTCTCCTACAATGAGCAGTTCTTC. It is translated as CASSLEGQVSYNEQFF.

The genes are TRBV6-1 and TRBJ1-5, with D maybe TRBD1 (6 bases). V dropped 5 bases and J dropped 4 bases, with 12 bases sitting between them. This CDR3 spans 14 amino acids. Germline V gene data show CDR1 as MNHNS and CDR2 as SASEGT. CDR3 protein: CASSLDSRNQPQHF. Written as DNA, the CDR3 is TGTGCCAGCAGTCTGGACAGTCGGAATCAGCCCCAGCATTTT.

The chain joins TRBV6-6 to TRBJ2-1, with D possibly matching TRBD1 (5 bases). Trimming removed 0 bases from V and 7 bases from J, with 10 bases in between. Germline V lookup: CDR1 MNHNY, CDR2 SVGAGI (reference sequence). This CDR3 has 14 residues. CDR3 loop: CASSYSGVGNEQFF. The CDR3 coding sequence is TGTGCCAGCAGTTACTCAGGGGTGGGGAATGAGCAGTTCTTC.

The chain combines TRBV7-3 with TRBJ2-3; 8 bases fit TRBD2. Per the germline V gene, CDR1 is SGHTA and CDR2 is FQGTGA. The CDR3 has 16 residues. With V trimmed by 5 bases and J by 0 bases, 7 bases remained unmatched. CDR3 bases: TGTGCCAGCAGCCCGGGACTAGTCCCTAGCACAGATACGCAGTATTTT. As protein: CASSPGLVPSTDTQYF.

The J gene is TRBJ1-1, the V gene TRBV11-1; 9 nucleotides agree with TRBD1. V shed 5 bases, J shed 0 bases, and the junction held 4 bases outside the gene matches. Germline assignment: CDR1 SGHAT and CDR2 FQDESV (reference sequence). The CDR3 is made up of 15 amino acids. In DNA, the CDR3 is TGTGCCAGCAGCAAGGACAGGGGCATGAACACTGAAGCTTTCTTT. As protein: CASSKDRGMNTEAFF.

On this clone itself: At one of its ends the junction is not consistent with the germline gene, which may arise from a read error. The V call is TRBV7-7, the J call TRBJ2-5; 11 nucleotides match TRBD2. CDR3 length: 18 amino acids. CDR1 and CDR2 (germline): SSHAT, FNYEAQ (reference sequence). The CDR3, as DNA: TGTGCTAGCAGCTTAGCGCCCTGGGCTAGCGGGGGGCAAGAGACCCAGTACTTC. Its protein is CASSLAPWASGGQETQYF.

The V and J genes are TRBV5-1 and TRBJ1-6; 7 bases map to TRBD1. Germline V lookup: CDR1 SGHRS, CDR2 YFSETQ. With V trimmed by 6 bases and J by 7 bases, 10 bases remained unmatched. The CDR3 totals 15 residues. CDR3 sequence: CASTDTGTVNSPLHF. The CDR3 DNA sequence: TGCGCCAGCACCGATACCGGGACAGTAAATTCACCCCTCCACTTT.

V and J are TRBV11-2 and TRBJ2-1; 7 bases align to TRBD1. There are 14 residues in the CDR3. V shed 6 bases and J 1 base; nucleotides not matched to a gene: 3. Looked up from germline, CDR1 is SGHAT and CDR2 is FQNNGV. The CDR3 sequence is CASSPGQSYNEQFF. Written as DNA, the CDR3 is TGTGCCAGCAGTCCGGGACAGTCCTACAATGAGCAGTTCTTC.

A single count supports this clone. V gene TRBV11-2 combines with J gene TRBJ1-2; 8 bases match TRBD1. CDR3 size: 13 residues. V trimming: 3 bases; J trimming: 6 bases; junction bases outside the gene matches: 3. Germline CDR1 and CDR2: SGHAT and FQNNGV. CDR3 DNA sequence: TGTGCCAGCAGCTTGGACAGGGCGGATGGCTACACCTTC. Its translation: CASSLDRADGYTF.

The chain employs TRBV7-9 and TRBJ2-5; 12 nucleotides agree with TRBD2. This CDR3 has 16 residues. The germline V gene has CDR1 SEHNR and CDR2 FQNEAQ (reference sequence). With V trimmed by 1 base and J by 4 bases, 4 bases remained unmatched. This CDR3 is CASSLGSTSGRETQYF. As DNA, the CDR3 is TGTGCCAGCAGCTTAGGCTCGACTAGCGGGAGAGAGACCCAGTACTTC.

There are a few counts of this clone. This chain joins TRBV5-1 and TRBJ1-5; D is perhaps TRBD1 (5 bases). Germline V gene lookup returns CDR1 SGHRS and CDR2 YFSETQ. The CDR3 is made up of 17 amino acids. Trimming removed 0 bases from V and 0 bases from J, with 13 bases in between. The CDR3 DNA reads as TGCGCCAGCAGCTTGGACCAGGGTGGAAGTAGCAATCAGCCCCAGCATTTT. It encodes CASSLDQGGSSNQPQHF.

The chain uses TRBV6-1 and TRBJ1-1, with 8 nucleotides matching TRBD1. V lost 4 bases to trimming and J lost 7 bases; unmatched junction nucleotides: 2. Per germline, CDR1 MNHNS and CDR2 SASEGT. The CDR3 consists of 12 residues. The DNA for the CDR3 is TGTGCCAGCAGTGGGACAGGGTATGAAGCTTTCTTT. Translated, it gives CASSGTGYEAFF.

V gene TRBV27 combines with J gene TRBJ1-2; 7 bases match TRBD1. Trimming cost V 0 bases and J 3 bases; bases outside gene matches: 4. The CDR3 is 15 residues long. Germline loops: CDR1 MNHEY, CDR2 SMNVEV (reference sequence). The DNA of the CDR3 is TGTGCCAGCAGTTTATCGAGGGACAGCTACTATGGCTACACCTTC. Amino acid sequence: CASSLSRDSYYGYTF.

The rearrangement links TRBV28 to TRBJ2-7, with 12 bases fitting TRBD2. Germline V CDR1 and CDR2: MDHEN, SYDVKM. Trimming at V came to 6 bases and at J to 1 base, leaving 1 base not matched to a gene. This CDR3 comprises 14 residues. The CDR3 reads CASSGLAGSYEQYF. The CDR3 nucleotides are TGTGCCAGCAGCGGACTAGCGGGGTCCTACGAGCAGTACTTC. The variable domain in full, with the rest retrieved from reference TRBV28 and TRBJ2-7, is DVKVTQSSRYLVKRTGEKVFLECVQDMDHENMFWYRQDPGLGLRLIYFSYDVKMKEKGDIPEGYSVSREKKERFSLILESASTNQTSMYLCASSGLAGSYEQYFGPGTRLTVT.

CDR3 bases: TGTGCCAGTAGCACGGGACAGGGAAAGGGGAATGAAAAACTGTTTTTT. Encoded protein: CASSTGQGKGNEKLFF. This chain links TRBV19 with TRBJ1-4, with 9 bases identical to TRBD1. Per germline, CDR1 LNHDA and CDR2 SQIVND (reference sequence). Trimming cost V 6 bases and J 5 bases; bases outside gene matches: 10. This CDR3 contains 16 residues.

The CDR3: CASSLWGISGSGEQFF. The DNA for the CDR3 is TGTGCCAGCAGCTTATGGGGGATTAGCGGGAGCGGCGAGCAGTTCTTC. This chain connects TRBV5-4 to TRBJ2-1, with TRBD2 matching over 9 bases. The CDR3 runs 16 residues. Germline values: CDR1 SGHNT, CDR2 YYREEE (reference sequence). V lost 2 bases and J lost 10; bases outside the gene matches: 13.

The table lists this clone with a few counts. This rearrangement joins TRBV9 to TRBJ2-1; D is perhaps TRBD2 (5 bases). Deletions cut 0 bases from V and 6 bases from J, with 10 bases between. CDR3 size: 14 residues. Germline V lookup: CDR1 SGDLS, CDR2 YYNGEE. CDR3 DNA: TGTGCCAGCAGCGTAGGTGCCGGAGGCAATGAGCAGTTCTTC. Protein product: CASSVGAGGNEQFF.

The table lists this clone with a count of one. The chain combines TRBV28 with TRBJ2-7; D possibly corresponds to TRBD1 (6 bases). Germline CDR1 reads MDHEN; CDR2 reads SYDVKM. V was cut by 4 bases and J by 1 base, with 14 bases left in between. The CDR3 sequence is 15 residues long. The DNA for the CDR3 is TGTGCCAGCAGTTCAACTCAGGGGCATTCCTACGAGCAGTACTTC. Amino acid sequence: CASSSTQGHSYEQYF.

In the case of this clone: The sample has other DNA sequences that encode this CDR3 too. This chain joins TRBV9 and TRBJ2-7; weak D call: TRBD2 (5 bases). The germline V gene encodes CDR1 SGDLS and CDR2 YYNGEE. The CDR3 loop spans 14 amino acids. Trimming took 0 bases from V and 1 from J, leaving 8 bases between them. DNA for the CDR3: TGTGCCAGCAGCGTAGGCAGCGGATCCTACGAGCAGTACTTC. Amino acids: CASSVGSGSYEQYF.

The chain uses TRBV19 and TRBJ2-3, with D perhaps matching TRBD2 (5 bases). The CDR3 totals 15 residues. The V gene lost 5 bases and the J gene lost 0 bases, with 12 bases spanning the gap. CDR1 and CDR2 from the germline V gene are LNHDA and SQIVND (reference sequence). CDR3 sequence: CASSFERTSTDTQYF. The CDR3 DNA follows: TGTGCCAGTAGTTTCGAACGGACTAGCACAGATACGCAGTATTTT. The whole variable domain, filled in from reference TRBV19 and TRBJ2-3, reads DGGITQSPKYLFRKEGQNVTLSCEQNLNHDAMYWYRQDPGQGLRLIYYSQIVNDFQKGDIAEGYSVSREKKESFPLTVTSAQKNPTAFYLCASSFERTSTDTQYFGPGTRLTVL.

This chain connects TRBV30 to TRBJ1-5; D is unclear. V lost 6 bases and J lost 3, with 24 bases in between. CDR3 length: 17 residues. CDR1 is GTSNPN, CDR2 SVGIG, per germline (reference sequence). The CDR3 DNA reads TGTGCCTGCACAACCCTTCCCCCGGGAGCTCACAATCAGCCCCAGCATTTT. This codes for CACTTLPPGAHNQPQHF.

This chain connects TRBV9 to TRBJ2-5; D is perhaps TRBD2 (5 bases). V was trimmed by 0 bases and J by 2 bases, leaving 11 bases between them. This CDR3 is built from 15 residues. Germline CDR1 reads SGDLS; CDR2 reads YYNGEE. Written as DNA, the CDR3 is TGTGCCAGCAGCGTAGCACTGGACTTACAAGAGACCCAGTACTTC. It specifies CASSVALDLQETQYF. Complete variable domain (other parts from reference TRBV9 and TRBJ2-5): DSGVTQTPKHLITATGQRVTLRCSPRSGDLSVYWYQQSLDQGLQFLIQYYNGEERAKGNILERFSAQQFPDLHSELNLSSLELGDSALYFCASSVALDLQETQYFGPGTRLLVL.

This rearrangement joins TRBV13 to TRBJ2-1; no definite D call. CDR3 length: 11 amino acids. The V gene lost 6 bases and the J gene lost 6 bases, with 6 bases spanning the gap. Looked up from germline, CDR1 is PRHDT and CDR2 is FYEKMQ (reference sequence). Here the CDR3 reads CASRRGNEQFF. For the CDR3, the DNA is TGTGCCAGCAGGAGAGGCAATGAGCAGTTCTTC.

In DNA form, the CDR3 reads TGCGCCAGCAGACCCGAGACACGGGGAGGACGTCGTACGCAGTATTTT. Amino acids: CASRPETRGGRRTQYF. V gene TRBV5-1 combines with J gene TRBJ2-3; weak D call: TRBD2 (6 bases). Germline loops: CDR1 SGHRS, CDR2 YFSETQ. The V end was cut by 5 bases, the J end by 8 bases, with 24 bases between. CDR3 length: 16 residues.

The chain employs TRBV2 and TRBJ2-3, with a possible D match to TRBD2 (6 bases). The CDR3 covers 15 residues. Germline-derived CDR1 and CDR2 are SNHLY and FYNNEI. The V end was cut by 6 bases, the J end by 2 bases, with 15 bases between. The CDR3 sequence is CASRGLATLTDTQYF. The CDR3 DNA is TGTGCCAGCAGGGGGCTAGCGACCCTCACAGATACGCAGTATTTT.

Only one count was recorded for this clone. The gene calls are TRBV6-5 and TRBJ2-1; D possibly corresponds to TRBD1 (5 bases). V lost 2 bases to trimming and J lost 1 base, with 9 bases between them. This CDR3 has 15 amino acids. The V gene's germline CDR1 is MNHEY and CDR2 SVGAGI. CDR3 residues: CASSYGQGSYNEQFF. CDR3 in DNA: TGTGCCAGCAGTTACGGGCAGGGATCCTACAATGAGCAGTTCTTC.

This clone was picked up one time. The chain uses TRBV28 and TRBJ1-5; D remains ambiguous. V shed 5 bases and J shed 6 bases, with 14 bases lying between them. The germline CDR1 and CDR2 sequences are MDHEN and SYDVKM. The CDR3 extends over 14 amino acids. The CDR3: CASSVRRAVQPQHF. In nucleotides, the CDR3 is TGTGCCAGCAGTGTCCGGAGGGCGGTTCAGCCCCAGCATTTT.

The V call is TRBV7-9, the J call TRBJ2-1; 7 bases map to TRBD2. V shed 6 bases and J 8 bases; nucleotides not matched to a gene: 10. Germline CDR1 reads SEHNR; CDR2 reads FQNEAQ (reference sequence). The CDR3 sequence is 14 residues long. The DNA for the CDR3 is TGTGCCAGCAGTCCAGGGAGGGGTGGGGATGAGCAGTTCTTC. It is translated as CASSPGRGGDEQFF.

In the case of this clone: Within the sample, other DNA sequences also encode this same CDR3. V gene TRBV7-8 combines with J gene TRBJ1-5; 8 bases fit TRBD1. Trimming removed 1 base from V and 2 bases from J; junction bases left unmatched: 1. Germline CDR1 and CDR2: SGHVS and FQNEAQ. There are 15 residues in the CDR3. This chain's CDR3 is CASSLGGQGNQPQHF. In DNA, the CDR3 is TGTGCCAGCAGCTTAGGGGGACAGGGCAATCAGCCCCAGCATTTT.

The sample holds a few counts of this clone. The rearrangement links TRBV10-2 to TRBJ1-1; tentatively, D is TRBD1 (6 bases). The germline gives CDR1 WSHSY, CDR2 SAAADI. This CDR3 region has 13 residues. V gave up 6 bases and J gave up 0 bases, with 8 bases separating them. The CDR3 nucleotides read TGCGCCAGCAGGACAGGTCTGAACACTGAAGCTTTCTTT. This sequence encodes CASRTGLNTEAFF.